The 13 T cell receptor beta chains listed next were all sequenced from one sample in a study of T cell changes during pregnancy in multiple sclerosis. This table comes from immunoSEQ multiplex PCR, and its TCRdb copy is limited to in-frame clones, with some not included. The repertoire includes roughly 110,000 clones, less than 95% of them detected once, and 1.5% to 2% sits in the top ten. The source material was peripheral blood, sampled before pregnancy. All receptors come from a female donor with multiple sclerosis, enrolled in a pregnancy study.

The chain is built from TRBV27 and TRBJ1-1; 10 nucleotides agree with TRBD1. Germline loops: CDR1 MNHEY, CDR2 SMNVEV (reference sequence). This CDR3 contains 15 residues. The J segment lost 2 bases and the V segment lost 6 bases, leaving 6 bases of the junction unmatched. CDR3 in DNA: TGTGCCAGCAGACGGACGACAGGGGGCAACACTGAAGCTTTCTTT. It yields the protein CASRRTTGGNTEAFF.

The CDR3 loop reads CAISESQNSNEKLFF. CDR3 nucleotides: TGTGCCATCAGTGAGTCTCAGAATTCTAATGAAAAACTGTTTTTT. The V gene is TRBV10-3, the J gene TRBJ1-4; D call uncertain. The ends were cut back, 0 bases at V and 3 bases at J, with 8 bases in the middle. Germline CDR1 and CDR2: ENHRY and SYGVKD. This CDR3 is 15 amino acids long.

The chain employs TRBV11-3 and TRBJ1-1; a weak D match, TRBD1 (6 bases). Germline lookup yields CDR1 SGHNT and CDR2 YENEEA. The CDR3 runs 14 residues. The V end lost 4 bases, the J end lost 3 bases, and 12 bases lay between the germline ends. CDR3 loop: CASSSKTGDTEAFF. Written as DNA, the CDR3 is TGTGCCAGCAGCTCCAAGACAGGCGACACTGAAGCTTTCTTT. Drawing the rest from reference TRBV11-3 and TRBJ1-1, the complete variable domain is EAGVVQSPRYKIIEKKQPVAFWCNPISGHNTLYWYLQNLGQGPELLIRYENEEAVDDSQLPKDRFSAERLKGVDSTLKIQPAELGDSAVYLCASSSKTGDTEAFFGQGTRLTVV.

V usage is TRBV6-1 and J usage is TRBJ2-7, with TRBD2 matching 8 bases. J was trimmed by 6 bases and V by 7 bases; bases with no gene match: 14. The germline gives CDR1 MNHNS, CDR2 SASEGT. This CDR3 region has 15 residues. The CDR3 loop is CASTGFEAGGFEQYF. The DNA of the CDR3 is TGTGCCAGCACTGGTTTTGAGGCGGGAGGTTTCGAGCAGTACTTC.

This clone was observed a few times. J is TRBJ2-1 and V is TRBV28; 8 nucleotides align to TRBD2. The CDR3 consists of 14 residues. Germline-derived CDR1 and CDR2 are MDHEN and SYDVKM. The J segment lost 7 bases and the V segment lost 8 bases, leaving 10 bases of the junction unmatched. The DNA for the CDR3 is TGTGCCAGCGGCCTGGGGACTAGTGGGAATGAGCAGTTCTTC. Translated, it gives CASGLGTSGNEQFF. Supplemented by reference TRBV28 and TRBJ2-1, the full variable domain reads DVKVTQSSRYLVKRTGEKVFLECVQDMDHENMFWYRQDPGLGLRLIYFSYDVKMKEKGDIPEGYSVSREKKERFSLILESASTNQTSMYLCASGLGTSGNEQFFGPGTRLTVL.

The J gene is TRBJ2-5, the V gene TRBV7-3; D is possibly TRBD2 (7 bases). The CDR3 consists of 15 residues. V lost 0 bases to trimming and J lost 5 bases, with 13 bases between them. The V gene's germline CDR1 is SGHTA and CDR2 FQGTGA. This chain's CDR3 is CASSLTGGRVETQYF. The CDR3 nucleotides are TGTGCCAGCAGCTTAACGGGGGGGCGCGTCGAGACCCAGTACTTC.

V gene TRBV6-1 combines with J gene TRBJ1-5; D possibly corresponds to TRBD1 (5 bases). Trimming removed 6 bases from V and 7 bases from J, with 19 bases in between. Germline V lookup: CDR1 MNHNS, CDR2 SASEGT. There are 15 residues in the CDR3. CDR3 sequence reads: CASSLSRGSGQPQHF. The CDR3 nucleotides are TGTGCCAGCAGCCTGTCGCGGGGGTCCGGACAGCCCCAGCATTTT.

This clone was observed once. This CDR3 is also generated by other DNA sequences in the sample. V gene TRBV25-1 combines with J gene TRBJ2-5; 9 bases match TRBD1. Looked up from germline, CDR1 is MGHDK and CDR2 is SYGVNS. The trim removed 5 bases at V and 5 bases at J, leaving 9 bases unmatched. This CDR3 is 15 amino acids long. The CDR3 DNA reads as TGTGCCAGCAGTCCTCCGGGGACAGGGTCTGAGACCCAGTACTTC. Protein sequence: CASSPPGTGSETQYF. Filled out from reference TRBV25-1 and TRBJ2-5, the complete variable domain reads EADIYQTPRYLVIGTGKKITLECSQTMGHDKMYWYQQDPGMELHLIHYSYGVNSTEKGDLSSESTVSRIRTEHFPLTLESARPSHTSQYLCASSPPGTGSETQYFGPGTRLLVL.

V usage is TRBV7-9 and J usage is TRBJ1-1; D may be TRBD1 (6 bases). This CDR3 contains 14 residues. Per germline, CDR1 SEHNR and CDR2 FQNEAQ (reference sequence). V was clipped by 1 base and J by 7 bases, with 13 bases between them. CDR3 coding DNA: TGTGCCAGCAGCTTAGAGGGCGGGGGGCTTGAAGCTTTCTTT. Protein product: CASSLEGGGLEAFF.

This chain connects TRBV25-1 to TRBJ2-2; D unresolved. V lost 2 bases to trimming and J lost 5 bases, with 6 bases between them. The CDR3 covers 13 residues. CDR1 is MGHDK and CDR2 is SYGVNS in the germline V gene. This chain's CDR3 is CASSEGGTGELFF. CDR3 DNA: TGTGCCAGCAGTGAAGGCGGAACCGGGGAGCTGTTTTTT.

This rearrangement joins TRBV5-1 to TRBJ2-2; D might be TRBD1 (6 bases). The ends were cut back, 2 bases at V and 4 bases at J, with 9 bases in the middle. This CDR3 region has 14 residues. CDR1 and CDR2 from the germline V gene are SGHRS and YFSETQ. The CDR3 spells CASSFGTITGELFF. As DNA, the CDR3 is TGCGCCAGCAGCTTCGGGACAATCACCGGGGAGCTGTTTTTT.

The genes are TRBV6-1 and TRBJ2-7; 7 nucleotides agree with TRBD1. CDR1 and CDR2 (germline): MNHNS, SASEGT. The CDR3 runs 15 residues. The trim removed 4 bases at V and 3 bases at J, leaving 9 bases unmatched. CDR3 DNA: TGTGCCAGCAGTGCCGGGACAGCGGCGAACTACGAGCAGTACTTC. This encodes CASSAGTAANYEQYF.

Of note for this clone: Germline is not matched at one junction end, which may reflect a read error. This chain connects TRBV5-1 to TRBJ2-7, with 9 bases lining up with TRBD1. Germline values: CDR1 SGHRS, CDR2 YFSETQ. The CDR3 consists of 14 residues. CDR3 loop: CASSPADRGYEQYF. CDR3 DNA: TGTGCCAGCAGCCCAGCGGACAGGGGCTACGAGCAGTACTTC. The full variable domain, its missing parts supplied by reference TRBV5-1 and TRBJ2-7, is KAGVTQTPRYLIKTRGQQVTLSCSPISGHRSVSWYQQTPGQGLQFLFEYFSETQRNKGNFPGRFSGRQFSNSRSEMNVSTLELGDSALYLCASSPADRGYEQYFGPGTRLTVT.